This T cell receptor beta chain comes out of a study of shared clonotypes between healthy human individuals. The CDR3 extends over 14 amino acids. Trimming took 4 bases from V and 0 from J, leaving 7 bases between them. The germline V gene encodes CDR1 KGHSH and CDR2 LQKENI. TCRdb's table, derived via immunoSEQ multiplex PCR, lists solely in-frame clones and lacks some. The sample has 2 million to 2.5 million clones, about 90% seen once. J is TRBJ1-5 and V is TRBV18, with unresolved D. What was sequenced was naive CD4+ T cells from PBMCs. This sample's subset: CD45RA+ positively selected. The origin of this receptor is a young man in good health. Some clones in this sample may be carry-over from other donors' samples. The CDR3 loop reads CASSQLHSNQPQHF. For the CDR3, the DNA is TGTGCCAGCTCACAACTCCATAGCAATCAGCCCCAGCATTTT.